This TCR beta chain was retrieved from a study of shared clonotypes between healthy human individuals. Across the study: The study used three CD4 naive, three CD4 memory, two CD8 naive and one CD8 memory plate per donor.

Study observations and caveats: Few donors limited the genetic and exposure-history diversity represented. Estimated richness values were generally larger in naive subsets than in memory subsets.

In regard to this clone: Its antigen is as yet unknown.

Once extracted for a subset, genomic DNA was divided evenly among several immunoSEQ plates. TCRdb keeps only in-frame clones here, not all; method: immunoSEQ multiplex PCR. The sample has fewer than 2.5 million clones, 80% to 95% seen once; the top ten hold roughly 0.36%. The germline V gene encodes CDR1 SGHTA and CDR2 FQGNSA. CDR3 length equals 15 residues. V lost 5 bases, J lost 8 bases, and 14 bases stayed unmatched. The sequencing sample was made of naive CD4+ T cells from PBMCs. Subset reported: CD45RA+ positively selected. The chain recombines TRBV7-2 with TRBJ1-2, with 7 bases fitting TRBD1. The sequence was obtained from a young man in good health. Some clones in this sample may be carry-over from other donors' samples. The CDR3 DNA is TGTGCCAGCAGCGAAGGTGGGGGCAGGGGGAGAGGCTACACCTTC. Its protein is CASSEGGGRGRGYTF. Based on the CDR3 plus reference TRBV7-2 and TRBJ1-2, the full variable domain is GAGVSQSPSNKVTEKGKDVELRCDPISGHTALYWYRQSLGQGLEFLIYFQGNSAPDKSGLPSDRFSAERTGGSVSTLTIQRTQQEDSAVYLCASSEGGGRGRGYTFGSGTRLTVV.